A selection of T cell receptor beta chains follows, all from one sample in a study of CD8 T cells in ankylosing spondylitis. TCRdb redid the calling of the 5' RACE reads with MiXCR, one entry per CDR3 protein. The data show approximately 140,000 distinct CDR3 sequences, 40% to 50% seen once. Specimen: synovial fluid, either unsorted or a sorted T cell fraction (not recorded which). The source is a male donor with ankylosing spondylitis. Both conserved end residues are part of each CDR3. The D gene is left open where the match is weak.

v_gene: TRBV12-3/TRBV12-4
d_gene: TRBD1
j_gene: TRBJ1-1
len: 14
CDR3aa: CASSLDRGNTEAFF

v_gene: TRBV28
d_gene: NA
j_gene: TRBJ1-1
len: 15
CDR3aa: CASSLYSDGNTEAFF

v_gene: TRBV7-9
d_gene: TRBD2
j_gene: TRBJ2-1
len: 16
CDR3aa: CASSLSTSGILSEQFF

v_gene: TRBV6-5
d_gene: NA
j_gene: TRBJ1-2
len: 15
CDR3aa: CASSLLTRDVDGYTF

v_gene: TRBV27
d_gene: NA
j_gene: TRBJ2-7
len: 14
CDR3aa: CASSLSQVPYEQYF

v_gene: TRBV7-9
d_gene: NA
j_gene: TRBJ1-2
len: 13
CDR3aa: CASSSGRNYGYTF

v_gene: TRBV7-4
d_gene: NA
j_gene: TRBJ1-1
len: 14
CDR3aa: CASRSDPGQGEAFF

v_gene: TRBV10-2
d_gene: TRBD1
j_gene: TRBJ2-7
len: 15
CDR3aa: CASRGTGDGTYEQYF

v_gene: TRBV3-1
d_gene: NA
j_gene: TRBJ1-3
len: 16
CDR3aa: CASSQAYRSSGNTIYF

v_gene: TRBV2
d_gene: NA
j_gene: TRBJ2-7
len: 12
CDR3aa: CASLRGANEQYF

v_gene: TRBV6-2/TRBV6-3
d_gene: NA
j_gene: TRBJ1-4
len: 16
CDR3aa: CASSYGSGPHYEKLFF

v_gene: TRBV12-3/TRBV12-4
d_gene: TRBD2
j_gene: TRBJ2-7
len: 15
CDR3aa: CASSSRLAGGGEQYF

v_gene: TRBV24-1
d_gene: TRBD1
j_gene: TRBJ1-2
len: 14
CDR3aa: CATSDPGQGFGYTF

v_gene: TRBV7-9
d_gene: NA
j_gene: TRBJ2-2
len: 14
CDR3aa: CASSFPLVGGELFF

v_gene: TRBV5-5
d_gene: NA
j_gene: TRBJ2-3
len: 15
CDR3aa: CASSLELLNTDTQYF